This T cell receptor (beta chain) was sequenced in a study of cytomegalovirus exposure and HLA in healthy donors (dated by TCRdb to 2016 to 2017). A note on the overall study: An earlier analysis of some 620 of the donors reported about 300 Gb of sequence data and 100 million to 120 million unique TCR beta sequences obtained from around 190 million T cells. In a later genetic analysis, genome-wide SNP genotypes for about 55% of the 666 donors were used, and that subset was treated as a discovery cohort. Typing coverage differed by locus: A, B, C, DRB1 and DQB1 were typed in about 620-630 donors, DQA1 in about 500, DPA1 in some 600, and DPB1 in 472. In an earlier analysis of a few hundred of the donors, high-throughput TCR beta sequencing was used to judge whether each TCR beta V gene segment behaved as functional or pseudogenic. The aim of the study was to test whether cataloging public T cell receptors could identify signatures of past pathogen exposure. To predict cytomegalovirus infection status, the study combined high-throughput TCR immunosequencing, statistical association of individual TCRs with disease status, and machine learning. In a later analysis, previously published TCR beta repertoires from roughly 710 donors were re-analyzed and high-resolution HLA genotyping was added so that TCR occurrence patterns could be studied. Among the roughly 400 genotyped donors, about 83% belonged to the genetic ancestry cluster associated with self-reported Caucasian donors. Alongside the repertoire data, information on donor age, sex, ethnicity and CMV serostatus was compiled. The later analysis used no new phenotypic data to find candidate immune exposures, relying instead on TCR beta sequences and their occurrence across donors. Across around 400 genotyped donors of the cohort, an average of 235,054 unique TCR beta nucleotide sequences per donor were sequenced, and 15% to 20% of those sequences were non-productive. Class I and class II HLA loci were covered by the typing at four-digit resolution. A few DR-DQ haplotypes were treated as single units for association and clustering because of strong linkage in the cohort. Roughly 300 gigabases of sequencing data and 91 million or so unique TCR sequences made up an early release that covered fewer than 650 HLA-typed donors. Besides the first cohort of 666 subjects, a separate validation cohort made up of 120 different subjects was used. Using immunosequencing, the study profiled T cell repertoires from 500 to 800 subjects and related those repertoires to cytomegalovirus serostatus. All discovery cohort repertoires had been generated using a single sequencing platform.

This clone appeared a few times. The antigen it recognizes is unknown. It has no much larger one-base neighbor in the sample; base qualities were not kept. The cohort comprised several hundred healthy bone marrow donors. Cohort members were all nominally healthy when sampled, although unrecorded immune exposures were likely present. The donor tested CMV seropositive and was one of the 289 seropositive cohort members. A peripheral blood sample was provided by each donor, and peripheral blood mononuclear cells were used for TCR beta sequencing. Genomic DNA was extracted from the blood cell samples with the Qiagen DNeasy Blood Extraction Kit. Summary of the overall study and its limitations: Sequencing depth was assumed to be roughly uniform across donors in the presence/absence analyses, though that assumption may not hold. In a later analysis, several top co-occurrence clusters were reported to appear linked to parvovirus B19, influenza, CMV and Epstein-Barr virus. A further reported finding was that TCR beta sequences accurately predicted the HLA-A and HLA-B alleles for most subjects in the first cohort. Across donors, most TCR sequences were observed very rarely, whereas some public TCRs were present in many individuals. Because some donors lacked HLA typing at each locus, the association tests relied only on the typed subset. A later genetic analysis reported fewer N-insertions in productive TCRs among donors in an Asian-associated ancestry cluster than the roughly 720-donor mean. In vitro tests confirmed that three of the cytomegalovirus-associated TCR beta chains recognize cytomegalovirus antigens. Cytomegalovirus status was reported to be diagnosed by the classifier with high specificity and sensitivity in both the original and validation cohorts. In an earlier analysis of around 500 of the donors, most TCR beta V segments appeared in productive rearrangements about 87% or about 30% of the time, broadly matching IMGT annotations. Because counts were too low, 15 to 20 rarely observed V segments, including chromosome 9 orphons, were excluded from the earlier analysis of about 500 of the donors. In a later analysis, around 17,000 TCR beta sequences were associated with specific HLA alleles at a false discovery rate of 0.05. Correlated functional status among segregating V segments might be attributable to linkage disequilibrium, but an unknown experimental factor could not be ruled out. A later analysis found that HLA-associated TCR beta chains were more clonally expanded and had lower generation probabilities than equally common non-associated chains. Only TCR beta chains were sequenced in this cohort, and the absence of alpha or paired-chain data limited detectable features. Strong co-occurrence of HLA alleles, especially DR and DQ, made assigning TCR associations to individual alleles difficult. A total of roughly 160 TCR beta chains were listed by the study as associated with cytomegalovirus. The only immune exposure information available for the cohort was CMV serostatus. According to a later analysis, most CMV-associated TCR beta chains appeared to be HLA-restricted, and the HLA associations seemed to be driven largely by CMV exposure. In a later analysis, TCR association rates were found to vary across HLA loci, with the most associated TCRs seen for DRB1 alleles and the fewest for HLA-C alleles. A cluster of highly shared sequence variants was judged likely to represent a technical artifact of the sequencing pipeline. The authors suggested that the approach could potentially be extended to other disease states and immunological phenotypes. A later genetic analysis associated a missense DCLRE1C variant with V-gene and J-gene trimming of TCR beta chains, and an independent cohort replicated the association.

Library creation used the immunoSEQ multiplex PCR assay. A mixture of 60 forward primers for TCR Vbeta segments and 13 reverse primers for TCR Jbeta segments was used in the multiplex PCR. The CDR3 region of rearranged TCR beta genes was amplified from genomic DNA with a multiplex PCR assay. The amplified TCR beta libraries were sequenced on the Illumina HiSeq System as 87-base-pair reads. As for the authors' bioinformatics: In a later analysis, 80 million or so unique TCR beta chains were counted across the 500 to 850 repertoires, and roughly 11 million of these chains were shared by at least two donors. Raw reads were error-corrected and collapsed into unique sequences with a nearest-neighbor algorithm that merged closely related sequences to remove PCR and sequencing errors. To assign V, D and J gene segments, CDR3 sequences were aligned to IMGT reference sequences. For a sequence to be retained, a match of at least six nucleotides to both a V gene segment and a J gene segment was required. A rearrangement was called productive if the CDR3 had no stop codons and remained in frame with V and J, and every other rearrangement was called non-productive. CDR3 was defined according to IMGT convention as the region running from the second conserved V-encoded cysteine to the conserved J-encoded phenylalanine. The earlier analysis of about 530 of the donors excluded any sequence lacking an unambiguous match to a single V gene segment. An earlier analysis of a few hundred of the donors classified V segments as functional when productive rearrangements were above 56.7% and as segregating when the standard deviation between donors was above 5%. A statistical classification framework was built to diagnose cytomegalovirus status from the catalog of TCR beta chain sequences. In a later analysis, TCR nucleotide sequences were compared against IMGT/GENE-DB human TR gene sequences so that V and J genes could be assigned. Using the TCRdist pipeline, a later analysis assigned CDR3 sequences along with most-parsimonious VDJ recombination scenarios. In a later analysis, each TCR beta chain was defined by its CDR3 amino acid sequence together with its V-gene family, and reads lacking a unique V-gene family were excluded. As a way to deal with suspected cross-contamination and a sequencing artifact, a later analysis dropped 450 to 700 nucleotide sequences that were highly shared and had low generation probability. In a later analysis, a clonal expansion index for each public chain was calculated from normalized within-repertoire ranks of inferred template counts. In a later analysis, generation probabilities were computed with a VDJ recombination model fitted to out-of-frame rearrangements, and the resulting probabilities were checked against IGoR. Hypergeometric tests were used in a later analysis to score TCR-TCR, TCR-HLA and TCR-CMV co-occurrence, with a repertoire-size bias correction applied to the TCR pairs. In a later analysis, false discovery rates were estimated by permuting HLA or CMV assignments 20 times. In a later analysis, co-occurring TCRs were grouped with DBSCAN, and TCRdist sequence similarity was added when clustering was performed within HLA-allele-positive subsets. Co-occurrence clustering excluded repertoires with fewer than 30,000 or more than 120,000 public chains, plus five with anomalous nucleotide sharing. TCRdb holds this immuneACCESS table with in-frame rearrangements only. Some clones are missing; in checked studies, unresolved V genes explain under half, and the rest has no known cause. D and trimming were read from the DNA, whereas the V and J calls and clone size are those reported in that table. The sample table records 110,000 or so clones; about 64% of these occur just once. The ten largest clones add up to roughly 8.3% of the sample.

The sequencing sample was made of PBMCs. This clonotype originated in a man younger than 35 in good health and CMV-seropositive.

The CDR3 in this case is CASSYPTGGLQLYEQYF. The sequenced DNA is TGTGCCAGCAGCTACCCGACAGGGGGCCTGCAATTGTACGAGCAGTACTTC. The chain uses TRBV11-2 and TRBJ2-7; 10 bases in the junction line up with TRBD1. The CDR3 contains 17 residues, cysteine and phenylalanine counted. The sequence is cut down to CDR3 DNA, 51 bases in frame from base 1. Sequences SGHAT (CDR1) and FQNNGV (CDR2) are obtained from the germline V gene. V has 4 bases trimmed and J has 4 bases trimmed; junction bases matching no gene number 13.